The clone carrying this T cell receptor beta chain was seen many times. This record belongs to a study of early T cells in non-severe SARS-CoV-2 infection. TCRdb re-analysed the 5' RACE reads in MiXCR, keeping a single row per CDR3 protein. The sample shows approximately 97,000 distinct CDR3 sequences, 11% of them seen only once. The V gene's germline CDR1 is SGHTA and CDR2 FQGTGA. The CDR3 length is 15 residues. The V segment lost 5 bases and the J segment 6 bases; nucleotides outside the gene matches: 6. This sequence joins TRBV7-3 and TRBJ2-2; 10 bases fit TRBD1. This receptor was identified in an adult who was a healthcare worker with PCR-confirmed SARS-CoV-2 infection or an uninfected control (not recorded which). The source was whole blood, collected at baseline. The CDR3 DNA is TGTGCCAGCAGCGCCGGACAGGGGGAGGCCGGGGAGCTGTTTTTT. Its translation is CASSAGQGEAGELFF. Full variable domain (rest looked up from reference TRBV7-3 and TRBJ2-2): GAGVSQTPSNKVTEKGKYVELRCDPISGHTALYWYRQSLGQGPEFLIYFQGTGAADDSGLPNDRFFAVRPEGSVSTLKIQRTERGDSAVYLCASSAGQGEAGELFFGEGSRLTVL.